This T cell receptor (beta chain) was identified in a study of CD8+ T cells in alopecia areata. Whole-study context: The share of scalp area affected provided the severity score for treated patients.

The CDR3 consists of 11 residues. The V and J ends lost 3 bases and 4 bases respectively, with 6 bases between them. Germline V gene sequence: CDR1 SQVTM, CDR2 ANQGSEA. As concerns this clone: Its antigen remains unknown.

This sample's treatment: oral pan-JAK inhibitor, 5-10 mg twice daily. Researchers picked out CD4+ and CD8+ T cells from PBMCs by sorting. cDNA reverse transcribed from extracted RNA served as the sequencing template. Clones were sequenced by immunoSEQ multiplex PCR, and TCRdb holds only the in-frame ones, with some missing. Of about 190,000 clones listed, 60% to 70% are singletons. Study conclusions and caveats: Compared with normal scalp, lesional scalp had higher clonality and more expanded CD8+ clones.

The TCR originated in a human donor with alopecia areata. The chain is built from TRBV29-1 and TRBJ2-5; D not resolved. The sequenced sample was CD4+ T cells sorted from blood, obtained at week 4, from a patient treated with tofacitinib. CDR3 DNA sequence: TGCAGCGTTGATGGTGGAGAGACCCAGTACTTC. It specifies CSVDGGETQYF.